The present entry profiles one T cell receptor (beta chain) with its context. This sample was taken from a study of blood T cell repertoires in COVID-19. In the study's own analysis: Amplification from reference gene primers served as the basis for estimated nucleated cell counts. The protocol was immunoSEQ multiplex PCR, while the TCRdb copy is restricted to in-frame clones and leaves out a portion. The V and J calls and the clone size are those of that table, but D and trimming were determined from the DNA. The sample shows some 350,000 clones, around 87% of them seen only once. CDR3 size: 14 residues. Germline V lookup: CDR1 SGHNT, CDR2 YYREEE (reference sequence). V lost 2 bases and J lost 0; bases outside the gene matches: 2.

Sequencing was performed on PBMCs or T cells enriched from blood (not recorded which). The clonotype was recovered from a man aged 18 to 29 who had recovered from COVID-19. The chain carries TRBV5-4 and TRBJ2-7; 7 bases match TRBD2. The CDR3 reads CASSLGDYSYEQYF. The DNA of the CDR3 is TGTGCCAGCAGCTTAGGGGACTACTCCTACGAGCAGTACTTC.